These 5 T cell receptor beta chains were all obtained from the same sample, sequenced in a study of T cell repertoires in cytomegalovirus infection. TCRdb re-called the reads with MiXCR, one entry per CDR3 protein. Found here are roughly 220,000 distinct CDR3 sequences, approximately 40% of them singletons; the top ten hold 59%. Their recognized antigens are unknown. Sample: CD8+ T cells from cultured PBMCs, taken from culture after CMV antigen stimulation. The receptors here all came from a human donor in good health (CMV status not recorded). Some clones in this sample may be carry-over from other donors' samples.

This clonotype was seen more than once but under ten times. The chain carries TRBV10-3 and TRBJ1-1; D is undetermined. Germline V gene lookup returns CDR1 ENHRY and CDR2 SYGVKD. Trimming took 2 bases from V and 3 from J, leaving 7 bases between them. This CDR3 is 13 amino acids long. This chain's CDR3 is CAISEDRDTEAFF. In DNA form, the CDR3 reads TGTGCCATCAGTGAGGATAGGGACACTGAAGCTTTCTTT.

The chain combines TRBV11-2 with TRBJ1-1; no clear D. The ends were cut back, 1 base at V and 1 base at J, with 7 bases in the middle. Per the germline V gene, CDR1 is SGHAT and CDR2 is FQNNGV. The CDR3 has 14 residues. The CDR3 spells CASSLVEGNTEAFF. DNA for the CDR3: TGTGCCAGCAGCTTAGTGGAGGGGAACACTGAAGCTTTCTTT.

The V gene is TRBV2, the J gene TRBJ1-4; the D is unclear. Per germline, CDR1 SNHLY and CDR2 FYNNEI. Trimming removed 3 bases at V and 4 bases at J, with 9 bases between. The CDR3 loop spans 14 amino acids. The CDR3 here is CASSDSLNNEKLFF. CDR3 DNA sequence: TGTGCCAGCAGTGATAGTCTGAATAATGAAAAACTGTTTTTT. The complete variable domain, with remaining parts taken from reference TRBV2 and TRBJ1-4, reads EPEVTQTPSHQVTQMGQEVILRCVPISNHLYFYWYRQILGQKVEFLVSFYNNEISEKSEIFDDQFSVERPDGSNFTLKIRSTKLEDSAMYFCASSDSLNNEKLFFGSGTQLSVL.

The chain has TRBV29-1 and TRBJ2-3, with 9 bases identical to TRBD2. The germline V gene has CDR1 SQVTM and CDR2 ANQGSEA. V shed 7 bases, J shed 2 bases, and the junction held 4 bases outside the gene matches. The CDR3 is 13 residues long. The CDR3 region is CSALAGVTDTQYF. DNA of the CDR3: TGCAGCGCATTAGCGGGAGTCACAGATACGCAGTATTTT.

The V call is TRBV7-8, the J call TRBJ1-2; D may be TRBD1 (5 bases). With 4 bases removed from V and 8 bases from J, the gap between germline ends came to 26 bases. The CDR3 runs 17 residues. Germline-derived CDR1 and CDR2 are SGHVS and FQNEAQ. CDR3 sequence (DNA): TGTGCCAGCAGCTCGATTCGGATGGGACCGCGGTTGAGGGGCTACACCTTC. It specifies CASSSIRMGPRLRGYTF.